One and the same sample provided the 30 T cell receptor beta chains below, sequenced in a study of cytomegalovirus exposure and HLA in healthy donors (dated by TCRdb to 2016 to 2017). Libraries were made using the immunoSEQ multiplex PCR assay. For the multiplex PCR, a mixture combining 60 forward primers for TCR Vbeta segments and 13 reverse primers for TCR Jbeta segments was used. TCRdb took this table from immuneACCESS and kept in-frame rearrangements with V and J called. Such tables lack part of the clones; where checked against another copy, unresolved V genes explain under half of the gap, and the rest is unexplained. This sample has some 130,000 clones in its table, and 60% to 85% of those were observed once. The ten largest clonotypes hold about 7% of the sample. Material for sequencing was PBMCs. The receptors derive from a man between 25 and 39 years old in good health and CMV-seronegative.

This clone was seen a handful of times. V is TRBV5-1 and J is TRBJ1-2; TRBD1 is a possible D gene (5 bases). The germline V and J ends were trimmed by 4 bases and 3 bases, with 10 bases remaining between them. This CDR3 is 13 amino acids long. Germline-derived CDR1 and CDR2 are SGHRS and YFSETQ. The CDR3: CASSVDRDYGYTF. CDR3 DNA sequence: TGCGCCAGCAGCGTCGACAGAGACTATGGCTACACCTTC.

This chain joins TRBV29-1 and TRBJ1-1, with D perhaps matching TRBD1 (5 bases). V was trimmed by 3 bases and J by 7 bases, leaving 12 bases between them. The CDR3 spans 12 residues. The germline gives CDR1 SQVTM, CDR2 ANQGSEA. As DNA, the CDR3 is TGCAGCGTTGACTCTGGACACGATGAAGCTTTCTTT. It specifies CSVDSGHDEAFF.

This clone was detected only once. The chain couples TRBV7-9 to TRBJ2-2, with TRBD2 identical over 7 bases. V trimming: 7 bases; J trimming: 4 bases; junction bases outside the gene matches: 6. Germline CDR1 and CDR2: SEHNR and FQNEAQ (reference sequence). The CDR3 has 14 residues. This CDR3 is CASIWGGSTGELFF. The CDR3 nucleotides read TGTGCCAGCATCTGGGGCGGGAGCACCGGGGAGCTGTTTTTT.

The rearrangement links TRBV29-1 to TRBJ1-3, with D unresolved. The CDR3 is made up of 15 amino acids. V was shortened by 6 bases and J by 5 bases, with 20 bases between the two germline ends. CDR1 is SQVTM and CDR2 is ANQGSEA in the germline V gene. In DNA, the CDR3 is TGCAGCGTCGTGACTACCCCAAGCGCGAGAAACACCATATATTTT. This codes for CSVVTTPSARNTIYF.

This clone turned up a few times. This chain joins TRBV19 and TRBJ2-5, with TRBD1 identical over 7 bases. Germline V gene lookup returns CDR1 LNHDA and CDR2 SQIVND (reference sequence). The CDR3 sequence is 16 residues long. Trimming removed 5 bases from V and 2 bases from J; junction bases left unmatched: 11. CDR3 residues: CASSLRQGIIQETQYF. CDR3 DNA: TGTGCCAGTAGTCTCCGACAGGGAATCATACAAGAGACCCAGTACTTC.

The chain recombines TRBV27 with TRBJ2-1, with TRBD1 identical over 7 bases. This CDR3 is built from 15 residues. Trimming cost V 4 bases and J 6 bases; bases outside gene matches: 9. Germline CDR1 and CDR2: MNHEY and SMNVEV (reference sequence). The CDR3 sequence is CASSSRKWDSNEQFF. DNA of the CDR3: TGTGCCAGCAGTTCCCGAAAATGGGACAGCAATGAGCAGTTCTTC.

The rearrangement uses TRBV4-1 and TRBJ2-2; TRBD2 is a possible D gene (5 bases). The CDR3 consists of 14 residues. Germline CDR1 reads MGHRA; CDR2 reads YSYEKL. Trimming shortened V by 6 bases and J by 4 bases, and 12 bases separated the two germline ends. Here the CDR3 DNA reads TGCGCCAGCAGAGGACTGGGGAGCACCGGGGAGCTGTTTTTT. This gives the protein CASRGLGSTGELFF.

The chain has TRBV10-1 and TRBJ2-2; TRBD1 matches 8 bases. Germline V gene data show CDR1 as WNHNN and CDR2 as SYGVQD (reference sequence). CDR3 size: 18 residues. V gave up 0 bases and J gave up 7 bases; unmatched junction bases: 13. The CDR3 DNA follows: TGCGCCAGCAGTGAGTCCAGGACAGGGTATGATCGTGGCGGGGAGCTGTTTTTT. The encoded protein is CASSESRTGYDRGGELFF.

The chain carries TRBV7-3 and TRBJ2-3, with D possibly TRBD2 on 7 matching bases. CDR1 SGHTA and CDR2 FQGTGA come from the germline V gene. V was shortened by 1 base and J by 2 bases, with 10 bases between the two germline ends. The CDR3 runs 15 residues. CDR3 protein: CASSLMGGATDTQYF. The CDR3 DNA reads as TGTGCCAGCAGCTTAATGGGGGGGGCCACAGATACGCAGTATTTT. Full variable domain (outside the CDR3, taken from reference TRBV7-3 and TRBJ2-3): GAGVSQTPSNKVTEKGKYVELRCDPISGHTALYWYRQSLGQGPEFLIYFQGTGAADDSGLPNDRFFAVRPEGSVSTLKIQRTERGDSAVYLCASSLMGGATDTQYFGPGTRLTVL.

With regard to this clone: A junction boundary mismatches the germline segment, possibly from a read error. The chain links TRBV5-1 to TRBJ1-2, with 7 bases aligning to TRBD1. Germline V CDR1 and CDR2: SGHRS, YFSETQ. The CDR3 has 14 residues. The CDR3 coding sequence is TGTGCCAGCAGCTTGGTGAGAACAGGGGTTGGCTACACCTTC. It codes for CASSLVRTGVGYTF.

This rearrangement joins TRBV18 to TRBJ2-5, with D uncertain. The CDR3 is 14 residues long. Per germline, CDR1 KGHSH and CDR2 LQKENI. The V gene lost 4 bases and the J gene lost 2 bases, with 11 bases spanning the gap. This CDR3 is CASSRPQVQETQYF. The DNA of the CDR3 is TGTGCCAGCTCACGCCCCCAGGTACAAGAGACCCAGTACTTC.

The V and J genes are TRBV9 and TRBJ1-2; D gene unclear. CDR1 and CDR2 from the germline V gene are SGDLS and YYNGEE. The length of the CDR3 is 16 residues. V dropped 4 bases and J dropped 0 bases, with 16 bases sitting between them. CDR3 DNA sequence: TGTGCCAGCAGCTTTTTCGACCAGGAGGCTAACTATGGCTACACCTTC. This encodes CASSFFDQEANYGYTF.

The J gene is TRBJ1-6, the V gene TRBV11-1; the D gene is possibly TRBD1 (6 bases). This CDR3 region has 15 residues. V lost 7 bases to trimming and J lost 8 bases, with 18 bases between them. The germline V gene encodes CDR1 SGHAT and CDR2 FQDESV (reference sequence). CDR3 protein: CASTIGGQRHSPLHF. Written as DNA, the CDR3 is TGTGCCAGCACCATAGGCGGACAGCGGCATTCACCCCTCCACTTT.

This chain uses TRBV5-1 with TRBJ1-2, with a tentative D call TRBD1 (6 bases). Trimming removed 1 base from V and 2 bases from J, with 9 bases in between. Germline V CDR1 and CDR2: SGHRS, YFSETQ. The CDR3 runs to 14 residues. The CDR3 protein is CASSLLDRNYGYTF. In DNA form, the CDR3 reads TGCGCCAGCAGCTTGCTGGACAGAAACTATGGCTACACCTTC.

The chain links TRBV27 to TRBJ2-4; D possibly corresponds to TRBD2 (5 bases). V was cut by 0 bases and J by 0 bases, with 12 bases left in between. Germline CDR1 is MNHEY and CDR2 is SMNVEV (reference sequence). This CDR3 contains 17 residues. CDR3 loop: CASSLSAGRLAKNIQYF. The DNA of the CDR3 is TGTGCCAGCAGTTTATCGGCGGGTCGTTTAGCCAAAAACATTCAGTACTTC.

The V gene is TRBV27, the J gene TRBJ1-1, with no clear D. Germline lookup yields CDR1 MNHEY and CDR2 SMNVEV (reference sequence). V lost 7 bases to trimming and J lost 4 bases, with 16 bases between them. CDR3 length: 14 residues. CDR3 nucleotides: TGTGCCAGCAAGACACCCGCGGGGTCCACTGAAGCTTTCTTT. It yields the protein CASKTPAGSTEAFF.

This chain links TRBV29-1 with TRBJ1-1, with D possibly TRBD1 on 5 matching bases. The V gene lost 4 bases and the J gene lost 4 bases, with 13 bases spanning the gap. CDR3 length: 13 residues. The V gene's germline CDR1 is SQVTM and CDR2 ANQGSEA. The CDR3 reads CSVAYSGGTEAFF. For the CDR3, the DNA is TGCAGCGTTGCCTACTCCGGGGGCACTGAAGCTTTCTTT.

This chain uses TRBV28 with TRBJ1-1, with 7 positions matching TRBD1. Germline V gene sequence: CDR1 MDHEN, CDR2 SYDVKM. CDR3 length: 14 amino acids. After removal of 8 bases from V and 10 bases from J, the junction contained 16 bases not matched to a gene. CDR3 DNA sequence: TGTGCCAGCTATTCTTATCGAGGGGGCCCTGGAGCTTTCTTT. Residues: CASYSYRGGPGAFF.

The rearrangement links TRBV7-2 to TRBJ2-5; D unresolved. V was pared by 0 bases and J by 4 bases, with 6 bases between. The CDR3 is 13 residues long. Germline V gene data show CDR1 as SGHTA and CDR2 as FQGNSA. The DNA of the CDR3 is TGTGCCAGCAGCTTAGCGCATAGAGAGACCCAGTACTTC. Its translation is CASSLAHRETQYF. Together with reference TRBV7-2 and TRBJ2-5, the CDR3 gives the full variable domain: GAGVSQSPSNKVTEKGKDVELRCDPISGHTALYWYRQSLGQGLEFLIYFQGNSAPDKSGLPSDRFSAERTGGSVSTLTIQRTQQEDSAVYLCASSLAHRETQYFGPGTRLLVL.

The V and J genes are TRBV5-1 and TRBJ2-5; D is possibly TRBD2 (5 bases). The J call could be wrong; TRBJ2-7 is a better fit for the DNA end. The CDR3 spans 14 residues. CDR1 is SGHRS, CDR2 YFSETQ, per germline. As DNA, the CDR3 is TGCGCCAGCAGTTCCCGGGATCCTATGGACGAGCAGTACTTC. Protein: CASSSRDPMDEQYF.

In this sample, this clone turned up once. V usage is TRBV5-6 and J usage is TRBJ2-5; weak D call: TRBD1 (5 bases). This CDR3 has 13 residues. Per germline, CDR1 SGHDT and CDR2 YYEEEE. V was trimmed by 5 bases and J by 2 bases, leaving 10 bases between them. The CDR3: CASSFDRQETQYF. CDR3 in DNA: TGTGCCAGCAGTTTCGACAGACAAGAGACCCAGTACTTC.

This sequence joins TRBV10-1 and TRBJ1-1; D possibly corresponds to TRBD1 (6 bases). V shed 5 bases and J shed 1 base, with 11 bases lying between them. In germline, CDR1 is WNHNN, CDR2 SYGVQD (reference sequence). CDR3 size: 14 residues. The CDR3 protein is CASSPGTSNTEAFF. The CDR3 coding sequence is TGCGCCAGCAGTCCCGGGACATCGAACACTGAAGCTTTCTTT.

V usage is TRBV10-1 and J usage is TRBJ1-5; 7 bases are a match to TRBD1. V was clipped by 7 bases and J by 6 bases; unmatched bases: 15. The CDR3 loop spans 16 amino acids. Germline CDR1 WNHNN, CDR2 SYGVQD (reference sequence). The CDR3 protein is CASTEFGQAGSQPQHF. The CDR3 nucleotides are TGCGCCAGCACCGAATTCGGACAGGCGGGGAGTCAGCCCCAGCATTTT.

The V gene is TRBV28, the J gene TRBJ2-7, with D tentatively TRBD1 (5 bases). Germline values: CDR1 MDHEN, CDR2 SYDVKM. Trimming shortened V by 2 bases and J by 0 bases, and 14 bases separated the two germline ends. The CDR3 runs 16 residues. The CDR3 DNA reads TGTGCCAGCAGTTTAGGGGTGACCGACAGCTCCTACGAGCAGTACTTC. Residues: CASSLGVTDSSYEQYF. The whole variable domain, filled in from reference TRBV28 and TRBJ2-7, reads DVKVTQSSRYLVKRTGEKVFLECVQDMDHENMFWYRQDPGLGLRLIYFSYDVKMKEKGDIPEGYSVSREKKERFSLILESASTNQTSMYLCASSLGVTDSSYEQYFGPGTRLTVT.

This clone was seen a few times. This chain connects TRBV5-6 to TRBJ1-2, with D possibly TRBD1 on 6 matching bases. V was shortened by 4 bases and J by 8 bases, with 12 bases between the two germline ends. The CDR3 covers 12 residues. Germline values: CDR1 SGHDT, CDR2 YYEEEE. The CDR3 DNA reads TGTGCCAGCAGCGACGGGACATTCGGCTACACCTTC. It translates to CASSDGTFGYTF.

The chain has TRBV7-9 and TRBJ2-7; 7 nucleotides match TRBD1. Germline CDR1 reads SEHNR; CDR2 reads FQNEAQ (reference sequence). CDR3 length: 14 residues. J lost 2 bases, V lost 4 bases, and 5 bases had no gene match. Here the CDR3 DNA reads TGTGCCAGCAGCTCCGGGACAGAAGCCTACGAGCAGTACTTC. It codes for CASSSGTEAYEQYF. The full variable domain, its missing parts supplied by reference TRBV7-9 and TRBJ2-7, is DTGVSQNPRHKITKRGQNVTFRCDPISEHNRLYWYRQTLGQGPEFLTYFQNEAQLEKSRLLSDRFSAERPKGSFSTLEIQRTEQGDSAMYLCASSSGTEAYEQYFGPGTRLTVT.

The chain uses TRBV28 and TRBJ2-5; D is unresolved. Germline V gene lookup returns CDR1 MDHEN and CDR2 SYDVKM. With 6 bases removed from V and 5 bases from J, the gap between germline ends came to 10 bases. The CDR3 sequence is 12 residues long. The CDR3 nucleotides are TGTGCCAGCAGGCGAGTCCCTGAGACCCAGTACTTC. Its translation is CASRRVPETQYF.

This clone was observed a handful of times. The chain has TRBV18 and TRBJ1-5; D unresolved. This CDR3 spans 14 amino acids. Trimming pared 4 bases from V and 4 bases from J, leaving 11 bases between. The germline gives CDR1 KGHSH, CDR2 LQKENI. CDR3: CASSLSQLNQPQHF. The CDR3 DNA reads TGTGCCAGCTCACTTAGCCAACTTAATCAGCCCCAGCATTTT.

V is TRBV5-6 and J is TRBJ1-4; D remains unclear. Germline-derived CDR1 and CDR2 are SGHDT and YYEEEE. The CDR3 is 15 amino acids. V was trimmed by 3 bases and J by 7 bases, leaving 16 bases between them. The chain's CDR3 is CASSWGGRSSEKLFF. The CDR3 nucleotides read TGTGCCAGCAGCTGGGGAGGAAGGAGTAGTGAAAAACTGTTTTTT.

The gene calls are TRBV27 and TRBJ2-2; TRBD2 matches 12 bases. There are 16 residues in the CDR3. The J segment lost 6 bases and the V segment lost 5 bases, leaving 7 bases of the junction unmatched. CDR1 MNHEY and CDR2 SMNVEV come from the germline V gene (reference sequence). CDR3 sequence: CASSPLLAGGPGELFF. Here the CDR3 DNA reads TGTGCCAGCAGTCCTCTACTAGCGGGGGGCCCCGGGGAGCTGTTTTTT.